This T cell receptor beta chain was observed in a study of blood T cell repertoires in COVID-19 (TCRdb year 2020). Study-wide context: The collaborator samples originated in the United States, Italy and Spain and spanned the acute and convalescent phases of COVID-19. A de-identified subject ID, COVID-19 status, age in years and sex were almost always included in the sample metadata. Where available, HLA class I and class II types were obtained from metadata supplied by the sample provider rather than from assay-based typing. The material from the prospective study consisted of cDNA or gDNA derived from T cells, B-cell-depleted T cells, or PBMCs. A freely available public database, intended as a resource for researchers studying the immune response to SARS-CoV-2, is where the repertoires were released. The samples were drawn from the first 160 participants of the ongoing ImmuneRACE study and from 950 to 1,500 subjects provided by 6 global collaborators. Subjects who had been exposed to COVID-19, were actively infected with it, or had recovered from it provided the deeply sampled blood TCRbeta repertoires that made up the dataset. Points the paper makes about the study in general: The amount of clinical and demographic metadata varied by source and participant and was provided uncurated.

A note on this clone: No antigen is known for it. Base qualities are not at hand, and no much larger clone is one base apart.

The immunoSEQ Assay, a bias-controlled multiplex PCR, was used to amplify TCRbeta CDR3 regions from genomic DNA. The authors' analysis ran thus. The number of nucleated cells in each sample was estimated from the amplification of reference gene primers within the assay. Sequence reads were collapsed and filtered to measure the absolute abundance of every unique TCRbeta CDR3 rearrangement. For each sample, productive Simpson clonality was calculated as the square root of Simpson's diversity index over productive rearrangements. TCRdb re-hosts the immuneACCESS table, in-frame sequences only. Its copies lack some clones; in the studies checked, an unresolved V gene accounts for under half of them, and the cause for the rest is not known. V, J and clone size reflect that table, while D and trimming were determined from the DNA. The sample table lists just under 85,000 clones, 83% of them with a count of one. Roughly 30% of the sample lies in the top ten.

Each collaborating institution followed its own protocols to collect whole blood in K2EDTA tubes. Collaborator samples were shipped for TCRbeta analysis as frozen whole blood, isolated PBMCs, or DNA extracted from either sample type. The clonotype comes from a woman older than 75 with acute or convalescent COVID-19. The sample was peripheral blood.

CDR3 reads: CSVHRGTGGEQYF. The sequenced DNA is TGCAGCGTACACAGGGGGACCGGCGGGGAGCAGTACTTC. This chain joins TRBV29-1 to TRBJ2-7; 8 bases in the junction line up with TRBD1. The germline V gene yields SQVTM for CDR1 and ANQGSEA for CDR2. Unmatched junction bases come to 11, with V trimmed by 6 bases and J by 7 bases. Reading from cysteine to phenylalanine, the CDR3 counts 13 amino acids. Of all the DNA, just the CDR3 is kept, 39 bases in frame from base 1.